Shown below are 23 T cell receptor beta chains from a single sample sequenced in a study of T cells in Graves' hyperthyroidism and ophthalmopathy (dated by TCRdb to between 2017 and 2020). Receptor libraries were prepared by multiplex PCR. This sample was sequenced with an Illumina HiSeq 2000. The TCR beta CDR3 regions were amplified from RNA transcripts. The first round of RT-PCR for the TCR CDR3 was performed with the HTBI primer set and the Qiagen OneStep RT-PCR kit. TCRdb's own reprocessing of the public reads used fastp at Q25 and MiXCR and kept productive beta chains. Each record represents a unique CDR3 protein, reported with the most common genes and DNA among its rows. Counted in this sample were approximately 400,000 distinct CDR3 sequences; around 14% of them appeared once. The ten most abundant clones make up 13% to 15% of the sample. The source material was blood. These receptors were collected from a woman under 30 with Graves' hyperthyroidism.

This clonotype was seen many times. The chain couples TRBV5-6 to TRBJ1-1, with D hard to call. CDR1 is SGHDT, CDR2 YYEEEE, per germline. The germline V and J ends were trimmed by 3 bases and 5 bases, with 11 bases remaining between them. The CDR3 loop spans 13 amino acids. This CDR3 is CASSWSWRTEAFF. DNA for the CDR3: TGTGCCAGCAGCTGGTCCTGGCGGACTGAAGCTTTCTTT.

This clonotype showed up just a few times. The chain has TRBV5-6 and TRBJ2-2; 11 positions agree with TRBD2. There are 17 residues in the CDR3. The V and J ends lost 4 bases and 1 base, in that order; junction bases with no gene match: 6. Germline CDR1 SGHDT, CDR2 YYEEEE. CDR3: CASSPTTSGKNTGELFF. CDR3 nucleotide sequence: TGTGCCAGCAGCCCGACGACTAGCGGGAAGAACACCGGGGAGCTGTTTTTT.

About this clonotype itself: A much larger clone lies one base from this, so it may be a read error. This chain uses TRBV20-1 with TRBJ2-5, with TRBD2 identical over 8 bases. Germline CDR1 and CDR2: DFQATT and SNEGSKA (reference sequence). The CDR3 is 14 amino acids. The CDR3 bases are TGCGGTGCCACCCGCCCGGGGGGGTGGGAGACCCAGTACTTC. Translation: CGATRPGGWETQYF.

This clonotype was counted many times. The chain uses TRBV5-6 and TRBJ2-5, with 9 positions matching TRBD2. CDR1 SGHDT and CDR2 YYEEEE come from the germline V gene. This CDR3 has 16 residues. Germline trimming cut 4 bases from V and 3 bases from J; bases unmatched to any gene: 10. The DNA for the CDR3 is TGTGCCAGCAGCGGCCTCGGGACTAGCACGAAAGAGACCCAGTACTTC. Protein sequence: CASSGLGTSTKETQYF. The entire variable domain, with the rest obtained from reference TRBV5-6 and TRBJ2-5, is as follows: DAGVTQSPTHLIKTRGQQVTLRCSPKSGHDTVSWYQQALGQGPQFIFQYYEEEERQRGNFPDRFSGHQFPNYSSELNVNALLLGDSALYLCASSGLGTSTKETQYFGPGTRLLVL.

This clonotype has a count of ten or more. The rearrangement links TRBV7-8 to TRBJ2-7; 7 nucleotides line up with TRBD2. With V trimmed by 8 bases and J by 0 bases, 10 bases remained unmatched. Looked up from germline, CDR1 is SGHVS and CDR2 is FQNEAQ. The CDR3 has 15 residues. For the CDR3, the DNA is TGTGCCAGCCTCCCCGCGGGACTAATCTCCTACGAGCAGTACTTC. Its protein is CASLPAGLISYEQYF.

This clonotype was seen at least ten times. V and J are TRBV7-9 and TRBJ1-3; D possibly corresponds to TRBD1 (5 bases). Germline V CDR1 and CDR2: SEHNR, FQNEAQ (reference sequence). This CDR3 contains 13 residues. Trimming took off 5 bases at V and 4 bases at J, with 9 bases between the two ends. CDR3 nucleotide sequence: TGTGCCAGCAGCGCGACAGTCGGAAACACCATATATTTT. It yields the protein CASSATVGNTIYF.

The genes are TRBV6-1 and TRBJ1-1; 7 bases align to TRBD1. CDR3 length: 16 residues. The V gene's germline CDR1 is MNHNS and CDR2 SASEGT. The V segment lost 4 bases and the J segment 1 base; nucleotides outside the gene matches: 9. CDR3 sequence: CASSVRQGYKNTEAFF. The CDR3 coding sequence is TGTGCCAGCAGTGTCAGACAGGGCTATAAGAACACTGAAGCTTTCTTT.

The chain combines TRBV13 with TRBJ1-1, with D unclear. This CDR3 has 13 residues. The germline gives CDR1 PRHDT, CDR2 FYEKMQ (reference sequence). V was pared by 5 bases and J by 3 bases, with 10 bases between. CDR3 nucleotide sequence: TGTGCCAGCAGCGTAGAGGGAGACACTGAAGCTTTCTTT. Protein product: CASSVEGDTEAFF.

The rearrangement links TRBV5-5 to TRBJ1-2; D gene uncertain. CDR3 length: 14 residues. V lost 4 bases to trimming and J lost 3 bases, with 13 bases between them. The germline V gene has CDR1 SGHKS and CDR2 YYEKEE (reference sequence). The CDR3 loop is CASSPSPGDYGYTF. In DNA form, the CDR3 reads TGTGCCAGCAGCCCAAGCCCGGGCGACTATGGCTACACCTTC.

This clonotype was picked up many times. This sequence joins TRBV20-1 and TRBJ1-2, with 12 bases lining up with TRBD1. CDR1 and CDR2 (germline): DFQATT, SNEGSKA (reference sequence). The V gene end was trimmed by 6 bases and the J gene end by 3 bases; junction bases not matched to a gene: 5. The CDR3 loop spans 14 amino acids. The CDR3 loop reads CSAAGTGGYYGYTF. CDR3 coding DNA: TGCAGTGCCGCTGGGACAGGGGGCTACTATGGCTACACCTTC.

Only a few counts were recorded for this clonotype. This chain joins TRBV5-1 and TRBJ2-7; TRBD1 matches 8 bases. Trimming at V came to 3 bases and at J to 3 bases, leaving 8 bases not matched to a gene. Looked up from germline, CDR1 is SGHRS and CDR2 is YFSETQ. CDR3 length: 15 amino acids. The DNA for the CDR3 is TGCGCCAGCAGCTCGGACAGGGTTTGGGGCTACGAGCAGTACTTC. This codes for CASSSDRVWGYEQYF. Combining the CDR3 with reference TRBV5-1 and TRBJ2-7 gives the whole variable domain KAGVTQTPRYLIKTRGQQVTLSCSPISGHRSVSWYQQTPGQGLQFLFEYFSETQRNKGNFPGRFSGRQFSNSRSEMNVSTLELGDSALYLCASSSDRVWGYEQYFGPGTRLTVT.

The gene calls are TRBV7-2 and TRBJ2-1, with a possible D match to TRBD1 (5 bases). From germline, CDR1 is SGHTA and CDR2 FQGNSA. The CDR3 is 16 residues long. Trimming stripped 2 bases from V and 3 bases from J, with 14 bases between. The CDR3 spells CASSLSPAGYYNEQFF. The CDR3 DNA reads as TGTGCCAGCAGCTTAAGTCCGGCAGGGTACTACAATGAGCAGTTCTTC. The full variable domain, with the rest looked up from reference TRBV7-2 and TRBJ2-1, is GAGVSQSPSNKVTEKGKDVELRCDPISGHTALYWYRQSLGQGLEFLIYFQGNSAPDKSGLPSDRFSAERTGGSVSTLTIQRTQQEDSAVYLCASSLSPAGYYNEQFFGPGTRLTVL.

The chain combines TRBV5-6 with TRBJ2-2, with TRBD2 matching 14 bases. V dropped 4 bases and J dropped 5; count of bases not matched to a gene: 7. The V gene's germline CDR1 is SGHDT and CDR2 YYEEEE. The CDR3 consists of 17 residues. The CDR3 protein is CASSRLAGGLRTGELFF. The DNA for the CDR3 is TGTGCCAGCAGCCGACTAGCGGGGGGGCTTCGGACCGGGGAGCTGTTTTTT.

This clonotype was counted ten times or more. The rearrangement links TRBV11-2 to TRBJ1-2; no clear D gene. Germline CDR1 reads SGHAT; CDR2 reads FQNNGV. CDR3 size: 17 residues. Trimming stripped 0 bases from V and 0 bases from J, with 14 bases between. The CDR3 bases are TGTGCCAGCAGCTTAGAACGGGTCCAAAGCGCTAACTATGGCTACACCTTC. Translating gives CASSLERVQSANYGYTF.

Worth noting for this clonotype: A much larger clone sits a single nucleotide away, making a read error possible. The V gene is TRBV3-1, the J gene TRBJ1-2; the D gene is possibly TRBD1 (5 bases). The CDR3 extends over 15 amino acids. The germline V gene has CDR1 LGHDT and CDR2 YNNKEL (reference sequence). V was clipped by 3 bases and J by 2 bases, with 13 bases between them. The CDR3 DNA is TGTGCCAGCAGCCAGTTCCGGGACGCCAACTATGGCTACACCTTC. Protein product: CASSQFRDANYGYTF.

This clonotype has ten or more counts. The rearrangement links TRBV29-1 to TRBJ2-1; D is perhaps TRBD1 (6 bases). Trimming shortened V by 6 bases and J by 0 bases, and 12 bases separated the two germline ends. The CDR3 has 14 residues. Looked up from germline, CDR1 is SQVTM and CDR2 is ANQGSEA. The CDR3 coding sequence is TGCAGCGTGGACAGCGGTGGCTCCTACAATGAGCAGTTCTTC. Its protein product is CSVDSGGSYNEQFF.

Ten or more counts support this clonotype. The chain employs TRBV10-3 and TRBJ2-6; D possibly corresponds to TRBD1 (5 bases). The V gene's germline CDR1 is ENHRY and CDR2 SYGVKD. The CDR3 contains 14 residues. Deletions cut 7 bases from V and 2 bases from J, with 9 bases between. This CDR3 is CAITPRAGANVLTF. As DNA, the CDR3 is TGTGCCATCACCCCCAGGGCTGGGGCCAACGTCCTGACTTTC.

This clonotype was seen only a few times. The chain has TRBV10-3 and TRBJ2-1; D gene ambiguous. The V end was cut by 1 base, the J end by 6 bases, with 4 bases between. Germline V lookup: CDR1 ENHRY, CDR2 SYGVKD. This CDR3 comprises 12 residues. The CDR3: CAISEWGNEQFF. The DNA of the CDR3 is TGTGCCATCAGTGAGTGGGGCAATGAGCAGTTCTTC.

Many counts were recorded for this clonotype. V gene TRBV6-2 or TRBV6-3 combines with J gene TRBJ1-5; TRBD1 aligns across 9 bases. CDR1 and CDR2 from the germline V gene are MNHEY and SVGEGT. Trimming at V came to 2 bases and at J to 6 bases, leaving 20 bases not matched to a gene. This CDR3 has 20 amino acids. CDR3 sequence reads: CASSYVATYRGRDPPQPQHF. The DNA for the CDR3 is TGTGCCAGCAGTTACGTCGCAACTTACAGGGGGCGGGATCCCCCTCAGCCCCAGCATTTT.

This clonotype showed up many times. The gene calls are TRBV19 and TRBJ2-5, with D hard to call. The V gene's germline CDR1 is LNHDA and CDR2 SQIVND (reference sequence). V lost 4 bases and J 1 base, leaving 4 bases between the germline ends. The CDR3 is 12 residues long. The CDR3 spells CASSTSQETQYF. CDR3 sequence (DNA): TGTGCCAGTAGTACCAGCCAAGAGACCCAGTACTTC.

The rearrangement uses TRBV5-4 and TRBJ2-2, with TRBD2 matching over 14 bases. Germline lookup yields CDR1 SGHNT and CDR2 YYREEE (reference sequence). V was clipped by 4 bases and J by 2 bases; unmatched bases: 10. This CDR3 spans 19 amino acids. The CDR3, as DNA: TGTGCCAGCAGCGGGACAATGGGACTAGCGGGAGTAAACACCGGGGAGCTGTTTTTT. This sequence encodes CASSGTMGLAGVNTGELFF.

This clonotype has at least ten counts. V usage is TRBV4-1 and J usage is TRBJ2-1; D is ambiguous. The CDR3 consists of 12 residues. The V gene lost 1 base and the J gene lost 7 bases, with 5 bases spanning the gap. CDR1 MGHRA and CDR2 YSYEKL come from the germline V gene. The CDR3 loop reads CASSQVGNEQFF. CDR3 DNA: TGCGCCAGCAGCCAAGTCGGGAATGAGCAGTTCTTC.

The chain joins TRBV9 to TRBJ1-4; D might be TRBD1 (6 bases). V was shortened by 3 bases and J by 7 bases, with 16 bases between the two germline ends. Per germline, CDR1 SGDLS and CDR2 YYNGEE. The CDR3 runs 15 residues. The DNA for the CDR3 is TGTGCCAGCAGCGGCTCGGGGGCGCTTGGTGAAAAACTGTTTTTT. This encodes CASSGSGALGEKLFF.